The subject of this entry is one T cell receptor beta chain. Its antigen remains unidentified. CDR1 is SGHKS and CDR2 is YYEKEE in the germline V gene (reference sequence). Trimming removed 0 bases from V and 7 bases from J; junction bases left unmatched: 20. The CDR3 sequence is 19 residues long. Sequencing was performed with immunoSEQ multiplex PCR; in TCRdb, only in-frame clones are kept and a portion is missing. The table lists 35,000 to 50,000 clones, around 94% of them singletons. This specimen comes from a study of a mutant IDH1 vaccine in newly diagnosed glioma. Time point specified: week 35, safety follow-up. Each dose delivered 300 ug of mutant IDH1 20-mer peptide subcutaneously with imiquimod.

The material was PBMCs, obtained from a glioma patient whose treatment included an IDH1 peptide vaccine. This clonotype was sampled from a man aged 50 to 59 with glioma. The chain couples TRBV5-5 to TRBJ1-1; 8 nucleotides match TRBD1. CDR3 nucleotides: TGTGCCAGCAGCTTGGGACACCATGGACAGGGTGCAGCCCCTTTTGAAGCTTTCTTT. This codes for CASSLGHHGQGAAPFEAFF.